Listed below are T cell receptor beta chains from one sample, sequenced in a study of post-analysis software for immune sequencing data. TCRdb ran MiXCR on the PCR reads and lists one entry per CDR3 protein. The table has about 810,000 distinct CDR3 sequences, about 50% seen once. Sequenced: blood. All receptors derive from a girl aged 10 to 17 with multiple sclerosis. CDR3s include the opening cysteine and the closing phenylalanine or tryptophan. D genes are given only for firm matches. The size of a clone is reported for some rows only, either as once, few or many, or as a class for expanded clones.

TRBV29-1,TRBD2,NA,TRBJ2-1,TGCAGCGCTAGCGGATATCACAATGAGCAGTTCTTC,CSASGYHNEQFF
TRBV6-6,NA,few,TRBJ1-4,TGTGCCAGCCATAGGGCCGCAACTAATGAAAAACTGTTTTTT,CASHRAATNEKLFF
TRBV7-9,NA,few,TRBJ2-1,TGTGCCAGCAGCTCCCGGGACTCGGGCGCCTACCATGGAGCCTACAATGAGCAGTTCTTC,CASSSRDSGAYHGAYNEQFF
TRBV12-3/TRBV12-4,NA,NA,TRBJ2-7,TGTGCCAGCAGTCCAGGGGAGGTTGCCTACGAGCAGTACTTC,CASSPGEVAYEQYF
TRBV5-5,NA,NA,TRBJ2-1,TGTGCCAGCAGCTTGTGGAGGGGCCCCAATGAGCAGTTCTTC,CASSLWRGPNEQFF
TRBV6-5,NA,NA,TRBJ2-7,TGTGCCAGCAGTTCAACCATTCCGTCCTACGAGCAGTACTTC,CASSSTIPSYEQYF
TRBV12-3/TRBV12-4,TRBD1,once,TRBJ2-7,TGTGCCAGCAGTTTAGAGGGACAGGGGACTAATGAGCAGTACTTC,CASSLEGQGTNEQYF
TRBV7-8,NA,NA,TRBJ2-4,TGTGCCAACAGCTTAGGTCGACAGACCCAGGGCATTCAGTACTTC,CANSLGRQTQGIQYF
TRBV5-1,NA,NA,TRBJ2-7,TGCGCCAGCAGCTTTAACGGAAAAAACTACGAGCAGTACTTC,CASSFNGKNYEQYF
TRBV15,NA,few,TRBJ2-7,TGTGCCACCAGCGGAGAAGGTATGGGGTACGAGCAGTACTTC,CATSGEGMGYEQYF
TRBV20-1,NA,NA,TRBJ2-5,TGCAGTGCTACTGGGGTTAAAGAGACCCAGTACTTC,CSATGVKETQYF
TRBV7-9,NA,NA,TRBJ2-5,TGTGCCAGCAGCTTAGGGGGCGGGGGCCGGGGCCAAGAGACCCAGTACTTC,CASSLGGGGRGQETQYF
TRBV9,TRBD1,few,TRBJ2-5,TGTGCCAGCAGCGACACCGGGACAGACTTTTGGCAGACCCAGTACTTC,CASSDTGTDFWQTQYF
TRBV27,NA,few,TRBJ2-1,TGTGCCAGCAGTCAGGGACGACGCGTAAATGAGCAGTTCTTC,CASSQGRRVNEQFF
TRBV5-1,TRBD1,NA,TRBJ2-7,TGCGCCAGCGGCAATACAGGGGGCCAAGGATCCTACGAGCAGTACTTC,CASGNTGGQGSYEQYF
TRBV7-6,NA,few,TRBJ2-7,TGTGCCAGCAGTCCCTCCGCCGACGGGAGCTCCTACGAGCAGTACTTC,CASSPSADGSSYEQYF
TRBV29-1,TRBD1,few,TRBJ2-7,TGCAGCGTTGAAAGGGGGGCAGGGGGCAACGAGCAGTACTTC,CSVERGAGGNEQYF
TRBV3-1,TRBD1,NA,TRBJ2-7,TGTGCCAGCAGCCAACGACAGGGGGCTCTCTACGAGCAGTACTTC,CASSQRQGALYEQYF
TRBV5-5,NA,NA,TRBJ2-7,TGTGCCAGCAGCTTGGTGGGACCTACCGACCAGTACTTC,CASSLVGPTDQYF
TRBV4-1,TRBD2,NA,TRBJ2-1,TGCGCCAGCAGCCCAGGGACTAGCGGGAGGGTCTCCTACAATGAGCAGTTCTTC,CASSPGTSGRVSYNEQFF
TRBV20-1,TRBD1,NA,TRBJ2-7,TGCAGTGCTAGTTACGGGACAGGGGTCTACGAGCAGTACTTC,CSASYGTGVYEQYF
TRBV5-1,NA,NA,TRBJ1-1,TGCGCCAGCAGGCCCACTACGGAGCATGAAGCTTTCTTT,CASRPTTEHEAFF
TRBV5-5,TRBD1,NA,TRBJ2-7,TGTGCCAGCAGCTCAACCGGGACAGGGGCTGTCTGGGTGTACTTC,CASSSTGTGAVWVYF
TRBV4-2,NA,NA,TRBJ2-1,TGTGCCAGCAGCCAAGGCGCAGGCCCCTACAATGAGCAGTTCTTC,CASSQGAGPYNEQFF
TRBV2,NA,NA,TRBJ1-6,TGTGCCAGCAAAGAACAGGGCTTTTCACCCCTCCACTTT,CASKEQGFSPLHF